Each of the 23 T cell receptor beta chains below was sequenced from the same sample in a study of CD8+CD57+ T cells in acquired aplastic anemia. CDR3 and TCR beta VDJ profiling relied on a genomic DNA template. A single record per CDR3 protein comes from TCRdb applying MiXCR to the reads. This repertoire shows about 170,000 distinct CDR3 sequences, around 60% found once; its top ten account for about 48%. The sample comprised sorted CD4+, CD8+, or CD8+CD57+ T cells (not recorded which) from PBMCs. The receptor set was obtained from a human donor in good health.

The chain carries TRBV5-1 and TRBJ2-6, with D unclear. V lost 4 bases to trimming and J lost 0 bases, with 11 bases between them. Per the germline V gene, CDR1 is SGHRS and CDR2 is YFSETQ. The CDR3 consists of 16 residues. CDR3 protein: CASSPYLTSGANVLTF. Written as DNA, the CDR3 is TGCGCCAGCAGCCCCTATCTAACCTCTGGGGCCAACGTCCTGACTTTC.

The rearrangement links TRBV7-9 to TRBJ2-7, with D uncertain. The CDR3 is made up of 14 amino acids. The germline CDR1 and CDR2 sequences are SEHNR and FQNEAQ (reference sequence). V was pared by 5 bases and J by 6 bases, with 17 bases between. The CDR3 sequence is CASSTEARPREQYF. As DNA, the CDR3 is TGTGCCAGCAGCACAGAAGCTCGTCCGCGCGAGCAGTACTTC. Full variable domain (rest looked up from reference TRBV7-9 and TRBJ2-7): DTGVSQNPRHKITKRGQNVTFRCDPISEHNRLYWYRQTLGQGPEFLTYFQNEAQLEKSRLLSDRFSAERPKGSFSTLEIQRTEQGDSAMYLCASSTEARPREQYFGPGTRLTVT.

The chain couples TRBV25-1 to TRBJ2-3, with 7 nucleotides matching TRBD1. The CDR3 sequence is 15 residues long. V lost 4 bases, J lost 0 bases, and 4 bases stayed unmatched. CDR1 and CDR2 (germline): MGHDK, SYGVNS. The CDR3 here is CASSVTGSSTDTQYF. CDR3 DNA sequence: TGTGCCAGCAGTGTGACAGGGTCTAGCACAGATACGCAGTATTTT.

This clonotype was detected ten times or more. This sequence joins TRBV4-1 and TRBJ2-1; 8 bases agree with TRBD2. Germline V gives CDR1 MGHRA, CDR2 YSYEKL. The junction had 6 bases not matched to a gene; V was cut back by 1 base and J by 4 bases. The CDR3 runs 16 residues. As DNA, the CDR3 is TGCGCCAGCAGCCAAGGTTCAGCGGGAGTGTACAATGAGCAGTTCTTC. Translated: CASSQGSAGVYNEQFF.

This chain joins TRBV11-3 and TRBJ2-3; D is possibly TRBD1 (8 bases). The germline V and J ends were trimmed by 3 bases and 8 bases, with 12 bases remaining between them. The CDR3 is 13 residues long. CDR1 and CDR2 from the germline V gene are SGHNT and YENEEA. CDR3 sequence: CASSLDREGTQYF. CDR3 sequence (DNA): TGTGCCAGCAGCTTGGACAGGGAGGGTACGCAGTATTTT. Looking up the rest from reference TRBV11-3 and TRBJ2-3 gives the full variable domain: EAGVVQSPRYKIIEKKQPVAFWCNPISGHNTLYWYLQNLGQGPELLIRYENEEAVDDSQLPKDRFSAERLKGVDSTLKIQPAELGDSAVYLCASSLDREGTQYFGPGTRLTVL.

The chain uses TRBV7-6 and TRBJ1-2; D gene unclear. Trimming removed 2 bases at V and 4 bases at J, with 5 bases between. The CDR3 consists of 12 residues. CDR1 and CDR2 (germline): SGHVS, FNYEAQ. CDR3 sequence: CASSLPGYGYTF. The CDR3 region has the DNA TGTGCCAGCAGCTTACCAGGCTATGGCTACACCTTC.

The table lists this clonotype with a count of one. The chain combines TRBV19 with TRBJ2-7; 8 bases line up with TRBD2. Germline V CDR1 and CDR2: LNHDA, SQIVND (reference sequence). V trimming: 3 bases; J trimming: 4 bases; junction bases outside the gene matches: 5. The CDR3 runs to 14 residues. The chain's CDR3 is CASSMGSGSYEQYF. In nucleotides, the CDR3 is TGTGCCAGTAGTATGGGGAGCGGGAGTTACGAGCAGTACTTC.

CDR3 DNA: TGTGCCAGCAAGGAGCTGTACGAGCAGTACTTC. Translating it yields CASKELYEQYF. The genes are TRBV6-1 and TRBJ2-7; D is unclear. The CDR3 runs to 11 residues. Trimming left V 7 bases short and J 4 bases short, with 8 bases between. Germline values: CDR1 MNHNS, CDR2 SASEGT.

This chain uses TRBV6-1 with TRBJ1-1; unclear D gene. Between the trimmed V and J ends, which lost 8 bases and 2 bases, there was a span of 12 bases. Looked up from germline, CDR1 is MNHNS and CDR2 is SASEGT. This CDR3 spans 13 amino acids. CDR3 in DNA: TGTGCCAGCGTCCCTAGACCCAACACTGAAGCTTTCTTT. It codes for CASVPRPNTEAFF.

This chain uses TRBV19 with TRBJ1-2, with TRBD1 as a possible D gene (6 bases). The CDR3 has 14 residues. Trimming stripped 5 bases from V and 0 bases from J, with 10 bases between. CDR1 is LNHDA and CDR2 is SQIVND in the germline V gene (reference sequence). CDR3 loop: CASSSYRANYGYTF. Written as DNA, the CDR3 is TGTGCCAGTAGTTCTTACAGGGCTAACTATGGCTACACCTTC.

This chain links TRBV29-1 with TRBJ2-5, with D unresolved. Germline V lookup: CDR1 SQVTM, CDR2 ANQGSEA. The CDR3 runs to 13 residues. The V gene lost 6 bases and the J gene lost 7 bases, with 18 bases spanning the gap. This CDR3 is CSVHPRVSGTQYF. The CDR3 DNA reads as TGCAGCGTCCACCCAAGGGTTTCGGGGACCCAGTACTTC.

The chain recombines TRBV9 with TRBJ2-2; D is unclear. Deletions cut 0 bases from V and 4 bases from J, with 7 bases between. The CDR3 consists of 14 residues. The germline gives CDR1 SGDLS, CDR2 YYNGEE. CDR3 amino acids: CASSVATGTGELFF. The CDR3 DNA sequence: TGTGCCAGCAGCGTAGCTACGGGCACCGGGGAGCTGTTTTTT. Supplemented by reference TRBV9 and TRBJ2-2, the full variable domain reads DSGVTQTPKHLITATGQRVTLRCSPRSGDLSVYWYQQSLDQGLQFLIQYYNGEERAKGNILERFSAQQFPDLHSELNLSSLELGDSALYFCASSVATGTGELFFGEGSRLTVL.

The rearrangement links TRBV7-9 to TRBJ2-7, with D possibly being TRBD1 (6 bases). The germline CDR1 and CDR2 sequences are SEHNR and FQNEAQ (reference sequence). The CDR3 spans 13 residues. Trimming stripped 6 bases from V and 7 bases from J, with 16 bases between. CDR3 sequence (DNA): TGTGCCAGCAGTGAAAGACAGGACGGAGAGCAGTACTTC. Its protein product is CASSERQDGEQYF.

This chain joins TRBV6-2 or TRBV6-3 and TRBJ1-2; D is perhaps TRBD1 (5 bases). CDR3 length: 13 amino acids. Germline values: CDR1 MNHEY, CDR2 SVGEGT. The V end lost 6 bases, the J end lost 0 bases, and 8 bases lay between the germline ends. DNA of the CDR3: TGTGCCAGCAGACAGACAGCTAACTATGGCTACACCTTC. As protein: CASRQTANYGYTF.

The DNA of the CDR3 is TGTGCCAGTGCTGGCACCTCAAGAAGCTCCTACGAGCAGTACTTC. Translating it yields CASAGTSRSSYEQYF. The rearrangement joins TRBV6-1 to TRBJ2-7; D is unresolved. Looked up from germline, CDR1 is MNHNS and CDR2 is SASEGT. The CDR3 covers 15 residues. With 9 bases removed from V and 0 bases from J, the gap between germline ends came to 18 bases.

This clonotype was seen at least ten times. The chain employs TRBV6-5 and TRBJ2-2; D is possibly TRBD1 (6 bases). V was pared by 7 bases and J by 6 bases, with 21 bases between. Germline values: CDR1 MNHEY, CDR2 SVGAGI. This CDR3 is built from 16 residues. CDR3 sequence: CASNPLRDIQSGELFF. CDR3 DNA: TGTGCCAGCAATCCCCTCCGGGACATACAGTCCGGGGAGCTGTTTTTT.

Regarding this clonotype: At one of its ends the junction is not consistent with the germline gene, which may arise from a read error. This chain connects TRBV7-9 to TRBJ1-2; D is unresolved. The CDR3 is 15 amino acids. Germline CDR1 SEHNR, CDR2 FQNEAQ (reference sequence). The CDR3 DNA is TGTGCCAACAGCGTAGGAGGTTCTGCGGACTATGGCTACACCTTC. Translating it yields CANSVGGSADYGYTF.

This clonotype is a singleton in its sample. V gene TRBV5-4 combines with J gene TRBJ1-1; a weak D match, TRBD1 (6 bases). Per the germline V gene, CDR1 is SGHNT and CDR2 is YYREEE (reference sequence). The CDR3 has 13 amino acids. Trimming took off 5 bases at V and 2 bases at J, with 10 bases between the two ends. The CDR3 is CASRRQENTEAFF. The DNA of the CDR3 is TGTGCCAGCAGACGACAGGAAAACACTGAAGCTTTCTTT.

The chain joins TRBV19 to TRBJ2-3; weak D call: TRBD2 (6 bases). V shed 7 bases and J shed 4 bases, with 9 bases lying between them. CDR1 is LNHDA and CDR2 is SQIVND in the germline V gene (reference sequence). The length of the CDR3 is 12 residues. Written as DNA, the CDR3 is TGTGCCAGTACGGGGGAGCCAGATACGCAGTATTTT. Protein sequence: CASTGEPDTQYF.

This clonotype was seen at least ten times. CDR3 amino acids: CAIKDQPQHF. The CDR3 bases are TGTGCCATCAAGGATCAGCCCCAGCATTTT. The chain employs TRBV10-3 and TRBJ1-5; D not certain. This CDR3 has 10 residues. V was trimmed by 7 bases and J by 5 bases, leaving 3 bases between them. Germline V gene data show CDR1 as ENHRY and CDR2 as SYGVKD.

The chain combines TRBV7-6 with TRBJ1-1; tentative D call: TRBD1 (5 bases). Trimming cost V 4 bases and J 9 bases, with 15 bases left between them. Germline lookup yields CDR1 SGHVS and CDR2 FNYEAQ. The CDR3 has 13 amino acids. The DNA of the CDR3 is TGTGCCAGCAGCTCTTGGGGGGAGACTCAAGCTTTCTTT. Its translation: CASSSWGETQAFF. The full variable domain, with the rest looked up from reference TRBV7-6 and TRBJ1-1, is GAGVSQSPRYKVTKRGQDVALRCDPISGHVSLYWYRQALGQGPEFLTYFNYEAQQDKSGLPNDRFSAERPEGSISTLTIQRTEQRDSAMYRCASSSWGETQAFFGQGTRLTVV.

This clonotype was counted ten times or more. The chain couples TRBV7-9 to TRBJ2-6; the D gene could be TRBD1 or TRBD2 (6 bases each). Trimming cost V 1 base and J 4 bases, with 8 bases left between them. Looked up from germline, CDR1 is SEHNR and CDR2 is FQNEAQ (reference sequence). This CDR3 has 15 amino acids. The CDR3 loop reads CASSLGGAGANVLTF. CDR3 DNA: TGTGCCAGCAGCTTAGGGGGGGCCGGGGCCAACGTCCTGACTTTC.

The V call is TRBV20-1, the J call TRBJ2-5; D is tentatively TRBD1 or TRBD2 (6 bases each). In germline, CDR1 is DFQATT, CDR2 SNEGSKA (reference sequence). The CDR3 extends over 12 amino acids. V was clipped by 6 bases and J by 10 bases, with 18 bases between them. CDR3 sequence (DNA): TGCAGTGCAAGACCTCCGAGGGGGGACCAGTACTTC. It codes for CSARPPRGDQYF.